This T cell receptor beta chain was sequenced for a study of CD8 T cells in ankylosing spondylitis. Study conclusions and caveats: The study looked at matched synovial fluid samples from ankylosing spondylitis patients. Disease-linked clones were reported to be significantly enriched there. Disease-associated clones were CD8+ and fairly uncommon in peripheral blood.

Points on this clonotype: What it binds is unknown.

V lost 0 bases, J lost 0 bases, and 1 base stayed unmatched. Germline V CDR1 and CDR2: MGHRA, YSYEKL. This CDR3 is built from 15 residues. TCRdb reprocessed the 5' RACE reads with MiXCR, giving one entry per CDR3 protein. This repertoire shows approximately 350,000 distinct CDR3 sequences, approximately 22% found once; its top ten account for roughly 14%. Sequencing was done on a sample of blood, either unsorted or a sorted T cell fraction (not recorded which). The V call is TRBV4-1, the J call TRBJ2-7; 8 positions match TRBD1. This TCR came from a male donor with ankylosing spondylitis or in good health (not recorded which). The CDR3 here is CASSQEDRVSYEQYF. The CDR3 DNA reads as TGCGCCAGCAGCCAAGAGGACAGGGTCTCCTACGAGCAGTACTTC.